The text below deals with one T cell receptor (beta chain). Its antigen is unknown. Per-nucleotide qualities are absent, and no much larger clonotype sits a single base away. The data originate from a study of blood T cell repertoires in COVID-19 (dated by TCRdb to 2020 to 2022). Turning to the overall study: The collaborator samples originated in the United States, Italy and Spain and spanned the acute and convalescent phases of COVID-19. The dataset comprised deeply sampled blood TCRbeta repertoires from subjects exposed to, actively infected with, or recovered from COVID-19. HLA class I and class II types, where available, came from metadata supplied by the sample provider rather than from assay-based typing. The prospective study material was composed of cDNA or gDNA derived from T cells, B-cell-depleted T cells, or PBMCs. The samples were drawn from the first 160 participants of the ongoing ImmuneRACE study and from more than 1,000 subjects provided by 6 global collaborators. The repertoires were released in a freely available public database intended as a resource for research on the immune response to SARS-CoV-2. A de-identified subject ID, COVID-19 status, age in years and sex were almost always included in the sample metadata.

One collaborating source in Seattle enrolled patients during active infection and followed them longitudinally through the course of disease. The collaborating institutions used their own protocols to collect whole blood in K2EDTA tubes. Collaborator samples were shipped for TCRbeta analysis as frozen whole blood, isolated PBMCs, or DNA extracted from either sample type. TCRbeta CDR3 regions were amplified from genomic DNA by means of the immunoSEQ Assay, a bias-controlled multiplex PCR. The original methods were these. The number of nucleated cells in each sample was estimated by amplification of reference gene primers within the assay. To quantify the absolute abundance of each unique TCRbeta CDR3 rearrangement, sequence reads were collapsed and filtered. For each sample, productive Simpson clonality was calculated as the square root of Simpson's diversity index over productive rearrangements. Sourced from immuneACCESS, this table was stored by TCRdb with only in-frame sequences that have V and J called. A share of the clones is absent; for the studies checked, an unresolved V gene accounts for under half, and the remainder has no known explanation. V, J and clone size are those of that table, while D and trimming were read from the DNA. This sample holds about 340,000 clones; approximately 86% were observed only once. The top ten hold just over 7% of the sample.

The study at large found these results: The quantity of clinical and demographic metadata differed by source and by participant and was supplied without curation.

Sequences SGHNT (CDR1) and YYREEE (CDR2) are obtained from the germline V gene (reference sequence). Here V drops 3 bases and J drops 4 bases, and the junction holds 4 bases not matched to any gene. The CDR3 runs 14 amino acids, cysteine and phenylalanine included. Only the CDR3 part of the read is kept: 42 bases, read in frame from the first base. The receptor chain draws on TRBV5-4 and TRBJ1-2, with 9 bases in between that match TRBD1. The receptor was isolated from a woman aged 55-69 years with COVID-19, enrolled during active disease. The sequenced material came from peripheral blood. The CDR3 in this case is CASSWGQGPYGYTF. The nucleotide sequence is given as TGTGCCAGCAGCTGGGGACAGGGTCCCTATGGCTACACCTTC.